The 17 T cell receptor beta chains given below trace back to one sample, sequenced in a study of T cells expressing NK-cell markers. TCRdb reprocessed the 5' RACE reads; each CDR3 protein has one entry and no DNA is given. The sample has 250,000 or so distinct CDR3 sequences. The sequencing sample was made of blood T cells: a sorted CD56 or NKG2C T cell subset, CD4+ or CD8+ T cells, or bulk PBMC T cells (not recorded which). All receptors come from a woman between 18 and 70 years old in good health.

V is TRBV20-1 and J is TRBJ2-7. The CDR3 sequence is 13 residues long. Germline V gene sequence: CDR1 DFQATT, CDR2 SNEGSKA (reference sequence). The CDR3 here is CSARQGSSYEQYF.

This chain links TRBV9 with TRBJ2-2; TCRdb picks TRBD1, but there is no DNA to check that call. Germline V gene data show CDR1 as SGDLS and CDR2 as YYNGEE. This CDR3 is built from 18 residues. CDR3 amino acids: CASSTPGRFVPDTGELFF.

The gene calls are TRBV30 and TRBJ2-1. The CDR3 contains 13 residues. In germline, CDR1 is GTSNPN, CDR2 SVGIG (reference sequence). CDR3: CAWSVQSGSEQFF. Looking up the rest from reference TRBV30 and TRBJ2-1 gives the full variable domain: SQTIHQWPATLVQPVGSPLSLECTVEGTSNPNLYWYRQAAGRGLQLLFYSVGIGQISSEVPQNLSASRPQDRQFILSSKKLLLSDSGFYLCAWSVQSGSEQFFGPGTRLTVL.

The chain links TRBV20-1 to TRBJ1-5; TCRdb's assignment of TRBD1 cannot be checked, as there is no DNA. CDR3 length: 15 amino acids. Germline CDR1 reads DFQATT; CDR2 reads SNEGSKA (reference sequence). The CDR3 spells CSASGGGASNQPQHF.

The chain couples TRBV19 to TRBJ2-3. Germline lookup yields CDR1 LNHDA and CDR2 SQIVND (reference sequence). This CDR3 has 14 amino acids. This CDR3 reads CASSIASFTDTQYF.

The genes are TRBV6-4 and TRBJ2-3. Germline-derived CDR1 and CDR2 are MRHNA and SNTAGT. The CDR3 runs to 11 residues. CDR3 sequence: CARESTDTQYF.

The V gene is TRBV5-6, the J gene TRBJ2-1; with no DNA, the TCRdb D assignment of TRBD2 cannot be verified. This CDR3 contains 16 residues. In germline, CDR1 is SGHDT, CDR2 YYEEEE. The CDR3 is CTSSLVERGGRFEQFF.

The chain is built from TRBV12-5 and TRBJ2-2. This CDR3 is 13 amino acids long. The germline V gene encodes CDR1 LGHNT and CDR2 FRNRAP. CDR3 protein: CASGHSNTGELFF.

This chain links TRBV30 with TRBJ2-1; TCRdb reports TRBD1, a call that lacks DNA to check it against. Germline CDR1 GTSNPN, CDR2 SVGIG (reference sequence). The CDR3 has 15 residues. The CDR3 loop is CAWTTGVGSYNEQFF.

The CDR3 loop is CASSLEGQSYGYTF. The J gene is TRBJ1-2, the V gene TRBV7-3; without DNA, the TCRdb call of TRBD1 cannot be checked. Germline loops: CDR1 SGHTA, CDR2 FQGTGA. This CDR3 has 14 amino acids.

The chain carries TRBV10-3 and TRBJ2-1; with no DNA, the TCRdb D assignment of TRBD1 cannot be verified. This CDR3 is 12 amino acids long. Germline values: CDR1 ENHRY, CDR2 SYGVKD. CDR3 sequence reads: CAISEEGDEQFF.

The rearrangement links TRBV29-1 to TRBJ2-2; TCRdb returns TRBD2, unconfirmable since there is no DNA. This CDR3 is 14 amino acids long. Germline V gene data show CDR1 as SQVTM and CDR2 as ANQGSEA. The CDR3 sequence: CSVETSGNTGELFF.

This chain uses TRBV12-3 or TRBV12-4 with TRBJ2-3; the TRBD1 assignment by TCRdb is unverifiable without DNA. This CDR3 has 12 residues. This CDR3 reads CASGQATDTQYF.

V is TRBV20-1 and J is TRBJ2-5; without DNA, the TCRdb call of TRBD2 cannot be checked. Germline V gives CDR1 DFQATT, CDR2 SNEGSKA (reference sequence). The CDR3 runs to 12 residues. CDR3 region: CSAPSGAETQYF.

The chain couples TRBV29-1 to TRBJ1-4. CDR1 SQVTM and CDR2 ANQGSEA come from the germline V gene. The CDR3 has 12 residues. The CDR3 here is CVVNILNEKLFF.

The J gene is TRBJ1-5, the V gene TRBV6-1; with no DNA, the TCRdb D assignment of TRBD1 cannot be verified. This CDR3 region has 14 residues. Germline V gene sequence: CDR1 MNHNS, CDR2 SASEGT. The CDR3 spells CASTNRGGNQPQHF.

This rearrangement joins TRBV20-1 to TRBJ1-2; the TCRdb D gene call, TRBD1, has no DNA to confirm it. Germline CDR1 and CDR2: DFQATT and SNEGSKA (reference sequence). CDR3 length equals 13 residues. This CDR3 is CSAIGDRGYGYTF.